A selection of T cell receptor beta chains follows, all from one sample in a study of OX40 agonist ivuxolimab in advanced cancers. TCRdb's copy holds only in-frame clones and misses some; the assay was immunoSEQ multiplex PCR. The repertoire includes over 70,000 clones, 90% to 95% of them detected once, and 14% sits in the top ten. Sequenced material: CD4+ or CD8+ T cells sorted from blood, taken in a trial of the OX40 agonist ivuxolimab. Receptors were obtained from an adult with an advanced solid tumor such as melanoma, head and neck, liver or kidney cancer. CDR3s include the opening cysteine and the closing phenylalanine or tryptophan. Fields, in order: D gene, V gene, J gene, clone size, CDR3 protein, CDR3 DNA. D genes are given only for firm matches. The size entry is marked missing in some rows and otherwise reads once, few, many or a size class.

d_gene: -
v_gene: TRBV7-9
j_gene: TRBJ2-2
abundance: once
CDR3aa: CASSPPGGAYTGELFF
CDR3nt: TGTGCCAGCAGCCCCCCAGGGGGGGCCTACACCGGGGAGCTGTTTTTT

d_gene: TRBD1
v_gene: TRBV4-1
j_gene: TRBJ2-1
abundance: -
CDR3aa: CASSQVPGQGAAYNEQFF
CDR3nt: TGCGCCAGCAGCCAAGTCCCGGGACAGGGGGCGGCTTACAATGAGCAGTTCTTC

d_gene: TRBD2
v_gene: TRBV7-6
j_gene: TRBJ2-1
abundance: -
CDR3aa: CASSFLAGRDEQFF
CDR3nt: TGTGCCAGCAGCTTCCTAGCGGGGAGGGATGAGCAGTTCTTC

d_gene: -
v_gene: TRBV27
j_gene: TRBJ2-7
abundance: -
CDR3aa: CASCFVGQPYEQYF
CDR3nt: TGTGCCAGCTGCTTCGTGGGCCAGCCCTACGAGCAGTACTTC

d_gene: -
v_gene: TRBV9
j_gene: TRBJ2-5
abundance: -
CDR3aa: CASSSRDNQETQYF
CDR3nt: TGTGCCAGCAGCTCCCGGGACAACCAAGAGACCCAGTACTTC

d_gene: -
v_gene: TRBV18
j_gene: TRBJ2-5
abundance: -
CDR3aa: CASSSSNERGKETQYF
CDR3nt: TGTGCCAGCTCATCCTCTAACGAGAGGGGGAAAGAGACCCAGTACTTC

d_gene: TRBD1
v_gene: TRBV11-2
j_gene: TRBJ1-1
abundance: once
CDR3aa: CASSSLPMDRENTEAFF
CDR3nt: TGTGCCAGCAGCTCTCTACCTATGGACAGGGAGAACACTGAAGCTTTCTTT

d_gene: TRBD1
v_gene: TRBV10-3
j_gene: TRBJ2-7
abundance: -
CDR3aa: CAISEPGAGGDEQYF
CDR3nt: TGTGCCATCAGTGAACCGGGTGCAGGGGGTGACGAGCAGTACTTC

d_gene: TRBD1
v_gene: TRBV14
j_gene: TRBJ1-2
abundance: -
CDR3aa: CASSQDYRGGTYGYTF
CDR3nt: TGTGCCAGCAGCCAAGACTACAGGGGGGGGACCTATGGCTACACCTTC

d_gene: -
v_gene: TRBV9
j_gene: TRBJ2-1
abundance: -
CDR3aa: CASSVSYNEQFF
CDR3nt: TGTGCCAGCAGCGTCTCCTACAATGAGCAGTTCTTC

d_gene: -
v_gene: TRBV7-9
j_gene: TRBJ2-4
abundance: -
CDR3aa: CASSARTAKELAKNIQYF
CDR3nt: TGTGCCAGCAGCGCACGGACAGCAAAAGAACTAGCCAAAAACATTCAGTACTTC

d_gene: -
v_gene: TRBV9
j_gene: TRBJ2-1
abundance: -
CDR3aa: CASSVRSESSYNEQFF
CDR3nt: TGTGCCAGCAGCGTAAGAAGCGAGAGCTCCTACAATGAGCAGTTCTTC

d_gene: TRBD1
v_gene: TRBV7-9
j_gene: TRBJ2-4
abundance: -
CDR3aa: CASSPGGLENIQYF
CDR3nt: TGTGCCAGCAGCCCAGGGGGCTTGGAAAACATTCAGTACTTC

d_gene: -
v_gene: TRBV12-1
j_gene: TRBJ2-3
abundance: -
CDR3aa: CASSPHASGRSHLGPTDTQYF
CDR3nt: TGTGCCAGCAGTCCCCATGCTAGCGGGAGATCTCATCTCGGGCCCACAGATACGCAGTATTTT

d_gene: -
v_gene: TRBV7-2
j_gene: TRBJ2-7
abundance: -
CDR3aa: CASSLGSLGASYEQYF
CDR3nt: TGTGCCAGCAGCTTAGGATCTCTGGGGGCCTCCTACGAGCAGTACTTC

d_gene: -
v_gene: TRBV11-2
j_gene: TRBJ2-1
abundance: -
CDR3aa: CASRSLTNEQFF
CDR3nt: TGTGCCAGCCGTTCCCTTACCAATGAGCAGTTCTTC

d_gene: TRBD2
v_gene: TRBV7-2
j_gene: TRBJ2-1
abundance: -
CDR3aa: CASSLVTSGGAEQFF
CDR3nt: TGTGCCAGCAGCTTAGTGACTAGCGGGGGGGCTGAGCAGTTCTTC

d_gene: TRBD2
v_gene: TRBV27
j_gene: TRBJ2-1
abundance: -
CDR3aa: CASSLASGRGYNEQFF
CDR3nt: TGTGCCAGCAGTTTAGCTAGCGGGAGGGGGTATAATGAGCAGTTCTTC

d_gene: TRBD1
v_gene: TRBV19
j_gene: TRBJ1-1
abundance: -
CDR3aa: CASTLQGAGNTEAFF
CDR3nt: TGTGCCAGTACTCTCCAGGGGGCCGGGAACACTGAAGCTTTCTTT

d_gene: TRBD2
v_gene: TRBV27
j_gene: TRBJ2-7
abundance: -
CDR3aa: CASSLAFLLSGETYEQYF
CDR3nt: TGTGCCAGCAGTTTGGCGTTTTTGTTGAGCGGGGAAACTTACGAGCAGTACTTC

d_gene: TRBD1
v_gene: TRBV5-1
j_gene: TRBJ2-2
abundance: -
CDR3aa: CASSLDRGPIGELFF
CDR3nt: TGCGCCAGCAGCCTGGACAGGGGGCCGATCGGGGAGCTGTTTTTT

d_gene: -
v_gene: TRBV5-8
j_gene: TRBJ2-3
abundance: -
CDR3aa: CASSLGPRVTDTQYF
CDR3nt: TGTGCCAGCAGCTTGGGACCCCGGGTCACAGATACGCAGTATTTT

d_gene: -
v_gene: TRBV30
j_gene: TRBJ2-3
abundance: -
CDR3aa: CAWSDLISVSTDTQYF
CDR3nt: TGTGCCTGGAGTGACCTAATCAGTGTGAGCACAGATACGCAGTATTTT

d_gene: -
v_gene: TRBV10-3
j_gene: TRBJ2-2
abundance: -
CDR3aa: CAINGITGELFF
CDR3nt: TGTGCCATCAACGGGATCACCGGGGAGCTGTTTTTT

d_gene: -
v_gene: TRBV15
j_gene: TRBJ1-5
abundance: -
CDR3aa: CATSRDKGAGQPQHF
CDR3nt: TGTGCCACCAGCAGAGATAAGGGCGCGGGACAGCCCCAGCATTTT

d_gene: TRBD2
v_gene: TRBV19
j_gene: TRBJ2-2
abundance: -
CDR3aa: CASSIDRRAGGGTGELFF
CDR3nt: TGTGCCAGTAGTATAGATCGGAGGGCGGGAGGGGGAACCGGGGAGCTGTTTTTT

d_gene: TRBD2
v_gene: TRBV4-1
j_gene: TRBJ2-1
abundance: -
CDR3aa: CASSQAPSGGTLGYNEQFF
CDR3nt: TGCGCCAGCAGCCAAGCCCCTAGCGGGGGCACACTGGGGTACAATGAGCAGTTCTTC

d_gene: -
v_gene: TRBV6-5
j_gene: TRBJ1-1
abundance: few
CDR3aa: CANGIMGAFF
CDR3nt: TGTGCCAACGGAATCATGGGTGCTTTCTTT

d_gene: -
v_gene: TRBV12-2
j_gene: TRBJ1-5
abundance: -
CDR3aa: CASPFTGIQPQHF
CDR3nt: TGTGCAAGCCCTTTTACAGGGATTCAGCCCCAGCATTTT

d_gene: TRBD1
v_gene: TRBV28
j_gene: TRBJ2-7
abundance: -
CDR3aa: CASSPPTGGGSYEQYF
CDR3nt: TGTGCCAGCAGTCCACCGACAGGGGGCGGCTCCTACGAGCAGTACTTC

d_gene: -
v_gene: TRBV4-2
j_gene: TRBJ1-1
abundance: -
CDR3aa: CASSRGSNTEAFF
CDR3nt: TGTGCCAGCAGCCGGGGCTCGAACACTGAAGCTTTCTTT

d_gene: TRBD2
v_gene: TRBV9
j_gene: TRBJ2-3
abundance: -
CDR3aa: CASSKYSGRAVDTQYF
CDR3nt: TGTGCCAGCAGCAAATATAGCGGGAGGGCCGTAGATACGCAGTATTTT

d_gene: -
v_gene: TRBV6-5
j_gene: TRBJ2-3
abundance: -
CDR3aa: CASSYEGRTDTQYF
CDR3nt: TGTGCCAGCAGTTACGAAGGACGCACAGATACGCAGTATTTT

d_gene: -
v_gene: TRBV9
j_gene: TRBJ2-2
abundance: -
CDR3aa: CASSPTVPSGELFF
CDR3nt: TGTGCCAGCAGCCCGACAGTACCCTCCGGGGAGCTGTTTTTT

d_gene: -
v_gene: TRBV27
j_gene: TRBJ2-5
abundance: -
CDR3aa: CASRHYGGLGETQYF
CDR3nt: TGTGCCAGCCGACACTATGGAGGACTTGGGGAGACCCAGTACTTC

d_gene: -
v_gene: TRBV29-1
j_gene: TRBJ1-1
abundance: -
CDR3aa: CSVGVARAEAFF
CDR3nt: TGCAGCGTTGGGGTGGCAAGGGCTGAAGCTTTCTTT

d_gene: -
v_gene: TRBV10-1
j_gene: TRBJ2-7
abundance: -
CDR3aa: CASSDPEIPYEQYF
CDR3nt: TGCGCCAGCAGTGACCCAGAGATCCCCTACGAGCAGTACTTC

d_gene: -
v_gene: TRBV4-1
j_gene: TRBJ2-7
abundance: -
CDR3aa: CASSPSLGTSYEQYF
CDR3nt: TGCGCCAGCAGCCCAAGCCTCGGGACAAGCTACGAGCAGTACTTC

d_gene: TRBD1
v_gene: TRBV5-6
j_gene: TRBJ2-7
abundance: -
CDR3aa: CASSLGGGPYEQYF
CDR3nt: TGTGCCAGCAGCTTGGGAGGGGGCCCCTACGAGCAGTACTTC

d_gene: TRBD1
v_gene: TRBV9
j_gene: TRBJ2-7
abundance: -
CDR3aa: CASSPTPGQHSYEQYF
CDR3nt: TGTGCCAGCAGCCCCACCCCGGGACAGCACTCCTACGAGCAGTACTTC

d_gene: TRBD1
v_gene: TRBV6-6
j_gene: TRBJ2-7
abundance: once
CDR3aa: CASSPRTGGIYEQYF
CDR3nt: TGTGCCAGCAGCCCCCGGACAGGGGGAATCTACGAGCAGTACTTC

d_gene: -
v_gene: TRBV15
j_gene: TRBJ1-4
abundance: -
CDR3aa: CATSRGVGEKLFF
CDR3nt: TGTGCCACCAGCAGAGGGGTAGGGGAAAAACTGTTTTTT

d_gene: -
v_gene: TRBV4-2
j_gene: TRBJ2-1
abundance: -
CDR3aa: CASSQGTGDEQFF
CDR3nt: TGTGCCAGCAGCCAAGGCACGGGAGATGAGCAGTTCTTC

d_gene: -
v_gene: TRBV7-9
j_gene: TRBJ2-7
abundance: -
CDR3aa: CASSQGLYEQYF
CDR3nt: TGTGCCAGCAGCCAGGGCCTCTACGAGCAGTACTTC

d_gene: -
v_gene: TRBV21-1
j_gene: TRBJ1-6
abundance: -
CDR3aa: CASSKGQGNSPLHF
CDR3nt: TGTGCCAGCAGCAAGGGACAGGGGAATTCACCCCTCCACTTT

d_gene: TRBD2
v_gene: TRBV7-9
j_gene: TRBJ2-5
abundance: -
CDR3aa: CASTISGPVVETQYF
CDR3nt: TGTGCCAGCACCATTAGCGGGCCCGTAGTCGAGACCCAGTACTTC

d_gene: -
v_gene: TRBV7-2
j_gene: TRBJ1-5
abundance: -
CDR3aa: CASSLGGRNQPQHF
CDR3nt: TGTGCCAGCAGCTTAGGTGGGCGCAATCAGCCCCAGCATTTT

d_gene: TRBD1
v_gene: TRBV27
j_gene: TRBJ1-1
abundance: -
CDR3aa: CASSLSAGGGTEAFF
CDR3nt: TGTGCCAGCAGTTTATCGGCAGGGGGCGGCACTGAAGCTTTCTTT

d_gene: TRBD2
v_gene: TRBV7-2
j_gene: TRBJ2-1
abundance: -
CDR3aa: CASSLGVTSGRYNEQFF
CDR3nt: TGTGCCAGCAGCTTAGGGGTTACTAGCGGGAGGTACAATGAGCAGTTCTTC

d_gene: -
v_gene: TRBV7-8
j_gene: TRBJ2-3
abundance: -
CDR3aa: CASSPSAPSTDTQYF
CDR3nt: TGTGCCAGCAGCCCGTCGGCTCCTAGCACAGATACGCAGTATTTT

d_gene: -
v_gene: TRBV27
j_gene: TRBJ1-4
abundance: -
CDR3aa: CASSLRSPHEKLFF
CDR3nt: TGTGCCAGCAGTTTAAGGTCCCCTCATGAAAAACTGTTTTTT

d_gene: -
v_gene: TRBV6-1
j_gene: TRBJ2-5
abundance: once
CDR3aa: CASSDLVAPYQETQYF
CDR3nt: TGTGCCAGCAGTGATCTTGTGGCCCCGTACCAAGAGACCCAGTACTTC

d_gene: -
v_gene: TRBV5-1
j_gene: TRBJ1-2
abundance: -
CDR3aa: CASSLETEYGYTF
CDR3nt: TGCGCCAGCAGCTTGGAGACCGAGTATGGCTACACCTTC

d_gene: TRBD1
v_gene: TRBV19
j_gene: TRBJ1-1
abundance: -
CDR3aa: CASSIAGGMSEAFF
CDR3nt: TGTGCCAGTAGTATAGCAGGGGGGATGAGTGAAGCTTTCTTT

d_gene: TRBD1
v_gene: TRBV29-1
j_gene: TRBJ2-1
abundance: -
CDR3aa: CSVESTGGYEQFF
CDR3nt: TGCAGCGTTGAGTCGACAGGGGGCTATGAGCAGTTCTTC

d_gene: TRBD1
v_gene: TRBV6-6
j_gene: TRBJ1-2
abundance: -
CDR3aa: CASSYSIDRDGYTF
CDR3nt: TGTGCCAGCAGTTACTCGATAGACAGGGATGGCTACACCTTC

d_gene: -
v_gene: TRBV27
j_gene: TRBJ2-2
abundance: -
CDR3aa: CASSPRTGRAGELFF
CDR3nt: TGTGCCAGCAGCCCCCGGACAGGGAGGGCCGGGGAGCTGTTTTTT

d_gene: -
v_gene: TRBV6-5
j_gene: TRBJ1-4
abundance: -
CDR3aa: CASSYSWGGLREKLFF
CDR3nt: TGTGCCAGCAGTTACTCGTGGGGGGGGCTTAGGGAAAAACTGTTTTTT

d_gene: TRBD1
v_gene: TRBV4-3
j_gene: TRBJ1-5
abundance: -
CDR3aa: CASSQGQGSQPQHF
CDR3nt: TGCGCCAGCAGCCAAGGACAGGGGAGTCAGCCCCAGCATTTT

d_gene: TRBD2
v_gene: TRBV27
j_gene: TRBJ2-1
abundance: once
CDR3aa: CASSLRASGRSNEQFF
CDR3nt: TGTGCCAGCAGTTTAAGGGCGAGCGGGAGGTCCAATGAGCAGTTCTTC